This TCR beta chain emerged from a study of blood T cell repertoires in COVID-19. The overall study: From the United States, Italy and Spain came samples of acute and convalescent COVID-19.

Adults between roughly 18 and 89 years of age took part from under 25 US areas. Grouping used clinical history reported by participants in a survey and questionnaire. V shed 6 bases and J 1 base; nucleotides not matched to a gene: 6. Germline CDR1 reads SNHLY; CDR2 reads FYNNEI. CDR3 length: 15 amino acids. Per the study methods: Researchers report that nucleated cell counts were estimated from reference gene primer amplification. The data were produced by immunoSEQ multiplex PCR, yet TCRdb's version contains in-frame clones alone and is incomplete. Clone size and V and J calls were adopted from that table, with D and trimming inferred from the DNA. The data show a few hundred thousand clones, with 85% to 90% seen just once and roughly 15% held by the top ten.

The chain uses TRBV2 and TRBJ2-1; 7 nucleotides agree with TRBD1. The clonotype comes from a woman aged 45-65 years with acute COVID-19. The source material was PBMCs or T cells enriched from blood (not recorded which). CDR3 in DNA: TGTGCCAGCAGGGGGACAGCTAGTTCCTACAATGAGCAGTTCTTC. Protein: CASRGTASSYNEQFF.